Listed below are T cell receptor beta chains from one sample, sequenced in a study of shared clonotypes between healthy human individuals. Assay used: immunoSEQ multiplex PCR; TCRdb lists only in-frame clones, some missing. This sample carries about 2 million clones, about 94% of them seen once, and the ten largest clones take approximately 1%. Sequenced input: naive CD8+ T cells sorted from blood. These receptor sequences come from a man aged 18 to 29 in good health. Both conserved end residues are part of each CDR3. D genes are given only for firm matches. Clone sizes are given selectively: once, few, many, or a class where the clone is expanded.

cdr3_length j_call d_call v_call clone_size cdr3_nt cdr3_aa
14 TRBJ2-2 - TRBV7-9 - TGTGCCAGCAGCTTTTCCAGGGGCACCGGGGAGCTGTTTTTT CASSFSRGTGELFF
17 TRBJ2-2 - TRBV4-1 - TGCGCCAGCAGCCAAGGTATTTTGGGGGCGGGCACCGGGGAGCTGTTTTTT CASSQGILGAGTGELFF
13 TRBJ2-7 - TRBV10-3 - TGTGCCATCAGTGATGGGGTCTCCTACGAGCAGTACTTC CAISDGVSYEQYF
13 TRBJ2-7 - TRBV19 - TGTGCCAGTAGTAGCGGGACATTTTACGAGCAGTACTTC CASSSGTFYEQYF
15 TRBJ2-7 - TRBV7-2 - TGTGCCAGCAGCCTGTTCCCAGGGCTACTTTACGAGCAGTACTTC CASSLFPGLLYEQYF
15 TRBJ2-7 TRBD1 TRBV7-9 - TGTGCCAGCAGCTTAGCCTCGACAGGGGGCCACGAGCAGTACTTC CASSLASTGGHEQYF
13 TRBJ2-1 - TRBV7-9 - TGTGCCAGCAGCTTTACTAGCTTCGGTGAGCAGTTCTTC CASSFTSFGEQFF
17 TRBJ2-5 TRBD1 TRBV5-6 - TGTGCCAGCAGCTCTGCCGGGACAGGGGTCGGGCAAGAGACCCAGTACTTC CASSSAGTGVGQETQYF
15 TRBJ2-3 - TRBV6-6 - TGTGCCAGCAGTTACAGGGGGACTAGCACAGATACGCAGTATTTT CASSYRGTSTDTQYF
16 TRBJ1-2 - TRBV10-3 - TGTGCCATCAGTGATATCTTTACACACGACAACTATGGCTACACCTTC CAISDIFTHDNYGYTF
17 TRBJ2-3 TRBD2 TRBV7-8 - TGTGCCAGCAGCTGGAAACTACTAGCGGGAGATACAGATACGCAGTATTTT CASSWKLLAGDTDTQYF
14 TRBJ1-2 - TRBV9 - TGTGCCAGCAGCGTAGGGGAGGCTAACTATGGCTACACCTTC CASSVGEANYGYTF
14 TRBJ2-7 - TRBV18 - TGTGCCAGCTCACCCCCTAGTCCAAGTCACGAGCAGTACTTC CASSPPSPSHEQYF
15 TRBJ2-7 - TRBV19 - TGTGCCAGTAGTACAGCCTCGGGACAAGTCTACGAGCAGTACTTC CASSTASGQVYEQYF
15 TRBJ1-5 - TRBV9 few TGTGCCAGCAGCGTAGACGACCGCCCCAATCAGCCCCAGCATTTT CASSVDDRPNQPQHF
13 TRBJ1-4 - TRBV19 - TGTGCCAGTAGTAATGGGGGTTCGAGGAAACTGTTTTTT CASSNGGSRKLFF
13 TRBJ1-1 - TRBV2 - TGTGCCATCCCGGGACCGATAAACACTGAAGCTTTCTTT CAIPGPINTEAFF
15 TRBJ1-4 - TRBV30 once TGTGCCTGGAGTGACGACCCCGGAGCCGTCGAAAAACTGTTTTTT CAWSDDPGAVEKLFF
17 TRBJ1-2 TRBD1 TRBV27 once TGTGCCAGCAGTTTAGTGCGTAACAGGGGATCCTACTATGGCTACACCTTC CASSLVRNRGSYYGYTF
15 TRBJ2-1 - TRBV9 - TGTGCCAGCAGCGTCCTCGGGACCTCTTACAATGAGCAGTTCTTC CASSVLGTSYNEQFF
14 TRBJ2-7 TRBD2 TRBV11-2 - TGTGCCAGCAGCTTCGGACTAGCGTTTTACGAGCAGTACTTC CASSFGLAFYEQYF
15 TRBJ2-3 TRBD1 TRBV13 - TGTGCCAGCAGCCCGACAGGGGTAAGCACAGATACGCAGTATTTT CASSPTGVSTDTQYF